The sample holds many counts of the clone carrying this T cell receptor beta chain. Antigen unknown. This sample stems from a study of CD8+CD57+ T cells in acquired aplastic anemia. Study observations and caveats: The CD8+ Simpson's diversity of patients and controls was not significantly different.

It was genomic DNA that served as the template for profiling TCR beta VDJ and CDR3. TCRdb re-called the reads through MiXCR, storing one row per CDR3 protein. The sample yields more than 150,000 distinct CDR3 sequences, about 50% seen once. By flow cytometry, patients selected for sequencing had shown an expansion of CD8+CD57+ cells. Severe acquired aplastic anemia was present in every patient. Blood sampling was performed on the patients, and none of them had received therapy by then. The TCR was taken from a human donor with aplastic anemia. The sample comprised sorted CD4+, CD8+, or CD8+CD57+ T cells (not recorded which) from PBMCs.

The chain's CDR3 is CASSATPEGSGNTIYF. CDR3 bases: TGTGCCAGCAGTGCAACCCCCGAAGGGTCTGGAAACACCATATATTTT. This chain links TRBV2 with TRBJ1-3; D call uncertain. Germline V gene data show CDR1 as SNHLY and CDR2 as FYNNEI. The CDR3 sequence is 16 residues long. Trimming left V 4 bases short and J 1 base short, with 14 bases between.